Below are 17 T cell receptor beta chains sequenced from a single sample in a study of blood T cell repertoires in COVID-19. Libraries were prepared by immunoSEQ multiplex PCR; TCRdb keeps only in-frame clonotypes and omits some of them. Seen here are about 140,000 clones, less than 80% observed once, and the top ten hold approximately 3.5%. The sequenced sample was peripheral blood. Receptor source: a man between 60 and 70 years old with acute or convalescent COVID-19.

V is TRBV6-1 and J is TRBJ1-5; unclear D gene. V was shortened by 1 base and J by 5 bases, with 6 bases between the two germline ends. This CDR3 comprises 13 residues. Germline loops: CDR1 MNHNS, CDR2 SASEGT. CDR3 sequence (DNA): TGTGCCAGCAGTGAAGTGAGAGATCAGCCCCAGCATTTT. This codes for CASSEVRDQPQHF.

The V and J genes are TRBV24-1 and TRBJ2-3; 11 bases fit TRBD2. V dropped 5 bases and J dropped 1; count of bases not matched to a gene: 4. The germline V gene encodes CDR1 KGHDR and CDR2 SFDVKD. The CDR3 covers 16 residues. The CDR3 loop is CATSGWTSGRTDTQYF. The CDR3 DNA follows: TGTGCCACCAGTGGTTGGACTAGCGGGCGCACAGATACGCAGTATTTT.

This sequence joins TRBV19 and TRBJ1-5; 8 bases map to TRBD1. Germline trimming cut 9 bases from V and 4 bases from J; bases unmatched to any gene: 5. The CDR3 totals 13 residues. Germline lookup yields CDR1 LNHDA and CDR2 SQIVND (reference sequence). In DNA, the CDR3 is TGTGCCAGCGGACAGGGAATTAATCAGCCCCAGCATTTT. It encodes CASGQGINQPQHF.

The J gene is TRBJ1-5, the V gene TRBV19, with D maybe TRBD1 (6 bases). The germline V gene has CDR1 LNHDA and CDR2 SQIVND (reference sequence). V gave up 2 bases and J gave up 2 bases, with 13 bases separating them. CDR3 size: 16 residues. The CDR3 nucleotides are TGTGCCAGTAGTATAACAGGGCAGAGGGGCAATCAGCCCCAGCATTTT. Amino acids: CASSITGQRGNQPQHF.

The V and J genes are TRBV19 and TRBJ1-5, with 8 bases aligning to TRBD1. The CDR3 has 16 amino acids. Unmatched junction bases numbered 15, after V lost 8 bases and J lost 6 bases. Per germline, CDR1 LNHDA and CDR2 SQIVND (reference sequence). In nucleotides, the CDR3 is TGTGCCAGTTGTCGTGCTGGACAGGGAATAGGTCAGCCCCAGCATTTT. Residues: CASCRAGQGIGQPQHF.

V usage is TRBV2 and J usage is TRBJ1-5; 7 bases match TRBD1. V was pared by 6 bases and J by 2 bases, with 4 bases of the junction left unmatched. CDR1 and CDR2 (germline): SNHLY, FYNNEI. CDR3 length: 14 residues. Here the CDR3 DNA reads TGTGCCAGCAGACAGGGGACAGGCAATCAGCCCCAGCATTTT. Translation: CASRQGTGNQPQHF.

This sequence joins TRBV6-2 or TRBV6-3 and TRBJ1-1; 7 bases align to TRBD1. Germline V CDR1 and CDR2: MNHEY, SVGEGT. Trimming cost V 5 bases and J 4 bases; bases outside gene matches: 10. This CDR3 has 15 amino acids. The CDR3 loop reads CASSPVGGGITEAFF. The CDR3 DNA reads as TGTGCCAGCAGTCCCGTCGGAGGGGGCATCACTGAAGCTTTCTTT.

The chain uses TRBV7-2 and TRBJ2-2; tentatively, D is TRBD2 (6 bases). Germline values: CDR1 SGHTA, CDR2 FQGNSA. This CDR3 has 14 residues. V dropped 3 bases and J dropped 4 bases, with 9 bases sitting between them. CDR3: CASSLEGRTGELFF. The CDR3, as DNA: TGTGCCAGCAGCTTGGAGGGGCGCACCGGGGAGCTGTTTTTT.

This clone was counted only a few times. This chain joins TRBV2 and TRBJ2-6; 10 positions match TRBD1. This CDR3 is 16 amino acids long. The V gene end was trimmed by 6 bases and the J gene end by 4 bases; junction bases not matched to a gene: 6. The germline gives CDR1 SNHLY, CDR2 FYNNEI. CDR3: CASRPGTGAGANVLTF. In DNA, the CDR3 is TGTGCCAGCAGGCCCGGGACAGGGGCCGGGGCCAACGTCCTGACTTTC. The variable domain in full, completed from reference TRBV2 and TRBJ2-6, reads EPEVTQTPSHQVTQMGQEVILRCVPISNHLYFYWYRQILGQKVEFLVSFYNNEISEKSEIFDDQFSVERPDGSNFTLKIRSTKLEDSAMYFCASRPGTGAGANVLTFGAGSRLTVL.

The V gene is TRBV20-1, the J gene TRBJ2-7; D uncertain. From germline, CDR1 is DFQATT and CDR2 SNEGSKA (reference sequence). Between the trimmed V and J ends, which lost 6 bases and 4 bases, there was a span of 10 bases. This CDR3 contains 11 residues. The CDR3 DNA reads as TGCAGTGCAATTGACACTTACGAGCAGTACTTC. It is translated as CSAIDTYEQYF.

This clone showed up just once. The gene calls are TRBV5-6 and TRBJ2-7; 12 bases map to TRBD1. Unmatched junction bases numbered 4, after V lost 4 bases and J lost 8 bases. This CDR3 is 13 amino acids long. Germline V gives CDR1 SGHDT, CDR2 YYEEEE. DNA for the CDR3: TGTGCCAGCAGCCTCGGGACAGGGGGCCAGCAGTACTTC. It encodes CASSLGTGGQQYF.

This clone occurred once. The chain carries TRBV7-9 and TRBJ2-2; 10 nucleotides align to TRBD2. The CDR3 length is 12 residues. J lost 6 bases, V lost 10 bases, and 2 bases had no gene match. CDR1 and CDR2 from the germline V gene are SEHNR and FQNEAQ (reference sequence). In nucleotides, the CDR3 is TGTGCCACAAGCGGGAGGGCCGGGGAGCTGTTTTTT. Its protein product is CATSGRAGELFF.

In this sample, this clone turned up a few times. The V call is TRBV10-3, the J call TRBJ2-7, with 7 positions matching TRBD1. Unmatched junction bases numbered 6, after V lost 3 bases and J lost 7 bases. The CDR3 is 13 amino acids. Per germline, CDR1 ENHRY and CDR2 SYGVKD. In DNA, the CDR3 is TGTGCCATCAGTGAAACAGGGGCTGGGGAGCAGTACTTC. It specifies CAISETGAGEQYF.

The V and J genes are TRBV6-4 and TRBJ2-7; D might be TRBD1 (6 bases). Germline assignment: CDR1 MRHNA and CDR2 SNTAGT. This CDR3 contains 15 residues. With 3 bases removed from V and 3 bases from J, the gap between germline ends came to 15 bases. CDR3 DNA sequence: TGTGCCAGCAGTGAGAACCCGGGACAAAACTACGAGCAGTACTTC. Translating it yields CASSENPGQNYEQYF.

This chain uses TRBV19 with TRBJ1-6; 8 bases are a match to TRBD1. Germline V CDR1 and CDR2: LNHDA, SQIVND (reference sequence). This CDR3 has 15 amino acids. V gave up 5 bases and J gave up 7 bases; unmatched junction bases: 7. CDR3: CASSGDRRLNSPLHF. CDR3 coding DNA: TGTGCCAGTAGTGGGGACAGGAGGTTAAATTCACCCCTCCACTTT.

The rearrangement joins TRBV9 to TRBJ2-7, with TRBD1 matching 7 bases. The germline CDR1 and CDR2 sequences are SGDLS and YYNGEE. The CDR3 length is 12 residues. With 4 bases clipped from V and 3 bases from J, the junction kept 1 base outside the gene matches. CDR3 in amino acids: CASSRDSYEQYF. CDR3 sequence (DNA): TGTGCCAGCAGCAGGGACAGCTACGAGCAGTACTTC.

The chain is built from TRBV4-3 and TRBJ1-2; 8 nucleotides agree with TRBD1. CDR3 length: 16 residues. Germline V gene lookup returns CDR1 LGHNA and CDR2 YSLEER. V was pared by 1 base and J by 4 bases, with 8 bases of the junction left unmatched. The CDR3 DNA is TGCGCCAGCAGCCAAGGTTTACGGGACAGGCTCTATGGCTACACCTTC. Protein product: CASSQGLRDRLYGYTF.